The rows below give T cell receptor beta chains drawn from one sample of a study of blood T cell repertoires in COVID-19. The protocol was immunoSEQ multiplex PCR, while the TCRdb copy is restricted to in-frame clones and leaves out a portion. The data show 220,000 or so clones, more than 75% seen once. Sequencing was done on a sample of peripheral blood. The source of these receptors is a man between 50 and 59 years old who had recovered from COVID-19. CDR3s include the opening cysteine and the closing phenylalanine or tryptophan. The D gene is left open where the match is weak. The listing skips clone size in some rows; elsewhere it reads once, few, many or a size class.

v_gene: TRBV7-8; abundance: NA; d_gene: NA; j_gene: TRBJ2-2; CDR3nt: TGTGCCAGCAGCTTACGGAGCACCGGGGAGCTGTTTTTT; CDR3aa: CASSLRSTGELFF
v_gene: TRBV30; abundance: NA; d_gene: NA; j_gene: TRBJ1-5; CDR3nt: TGTGCCTGGAGAGGGGATGGCAATCAGCCCCAGCATTTT; CDR3aa: CAWRGDGNQPQHF
v_gene: TRBV12-3/TRBV12-4; abundance: NA; d_gene: NA; j_gene: TRBJ2-1; CDR3nt: TGTGCCAGCAGGGGAGCCGGTGAGCAGTTCTTC; CDR3aa: CASRGAGEQFF
v_gene: TRBV28; abundance: once; d_gene: TRBD1; j_gene: TRBJ2-7; CDR3nt: TGTGCCAGCAGAAAGGACAGGGCGGGTGGGGAGCAGTACTTC; CDR3aa: CASRKDRAGGEQYF
v_gene: TRBV5-6; abundance: few; d_gene: TRBD1; j_gene: TRBJ2-7; CDR3nt: TGTGCCAGCAAACGCTTACAGGGGGCGTTAAACGAGCAGTACTTC; CDR3aa: CASKRLQGALNEQYF
v_gene: TRBV18; abundance: NA; d_gene: NA; j_gene: TRBJ1-1; CDR3nt: TGTGCCAGCTCACCACCGGGAGGGGGGTTGAACACTGAAGCTTTCTTT; CDR3aa: CASSPPGGGLNTEAFF
v_gene: TRBV6-6; abundance: NA; d_gene: TRBD1; j_gene: TRBJ2-7; CDR3nt: TGTGCCAGCAGGGAGGACAGGGTTAGCTACGAGCAGTACTTC; CDR3aa: CASREDRVSYEQYF
v_gene: TRBV28; abundance: NA; d_gene: TRBD1; j_gene: TRBJ2-7; CDR3nt: TGTGCCAGCAGTTCGACAGGGCCCGAAAGCTCCTACGAGCAGTACTTC; CDR3aa: CASSSTGPESSYEQYF
v_gene: TRBV5-1; abundance: NA; d_gene: NA; j_gene: TRBJ2-5; CDR3nt: TGCGCCAGCAGCTTGATGAGGGGGAGTCGAGAGACCCAGTACTTC; CDR3aa: CASSLMRGSRETQYF
v_gene: TRBV10-1; abundance: once; d_gene: NA; j_gene: TRBJ2-3; CDR3nt: TGCGCCAGCAGTGATCGGGGGTCAACTAGCACAGATACGCAGTATTTT; CDR3aa: CASSDRGSTSTDTQYF
v_gene: TRBV19; abundance: NA; d_gene: NA; j_gene: TRBJ1-5; CDR3nt: TGTGCCAGTAAAGGGGAAATCAATCAGCCCCAGCATTTT; CDR3aa: CASKGEINQPQHF
v_gene: TRBV28; abundance: NA; d_gene: TRBD1; j_gene: TRBJ2-5; CDR3nt: TGTGCCAGCAGTTTAATAGGGGGCGTTAAGACCCAGTACTTC; CDR3aa: CASSLIGGVKTQYF
v_gene: TRBV14; abundance: once; d_gene: NA; j_gene: TRBJ2-2; CDR3nt: TGTGCCAGCAGCCAAGCGGGGGTGGGCACCGGGGAGCTGTTTTTT; CDR3aa: CASSQAGVGTGELFF
v_gene: TRBV7-9; abundance: once; d_gene: TRBD1; j_gene: TRBJ1-1; CDR3nt: TGTGCCAGCATCCTGACAGGGAAGGGGACTGAAGCTTTCTTT; CDR3aa: CASILTGKGTEAFF
v_gene: TRBV15; abundance: NA; d_gene: TRBD2; j_gene: TRBJ2-1; CDR3nt: TGTGCCACCAGCAGAGGACTAGCATTGAATGAGCAGTTCTTC; CDR3aa: CATSRGLALNEQFF
v_gene: TRBV19; abundance: NA; d_gene: TRBD1; j_gene: TRBJ1-2; CDR3nt: TGTGCCAGTAGTATGGGGACAGATACATATGGCTACACCTTC; CDR3aa: CASSMGTDTYGYTF
v_gene: TRBV4-1; abundance: NA; d_gene: NA; j_gene: TRBJ2-5; CDR3nt: TGCGCCAGCAGCCGAAACCAGGGGAAAGAGACCCAGTACTTC; CDR3aa: CASSRNQGKETQYF
v_gene: TRBV10-3; abundance: few; d_gene: NA; j_gene: TRBJ1-5; CDR3nt: TGTGCCATCAGTGAAAGGGGGTATAGCAATCAGCCCCAGCATTTT; CDR3aa: CAISERGYSNQPQHF
v_gene: TRBV7-9; abundance: NA; d_gene: NA; j_gene: TRBJ2-1; CDR3nt: TGTGCCAGCAGCTTAGGAACTAGCTCCTACAATGAGCAGTTCTTC; CDR3aa: CASSLGTSSYNEQFF
v_gene: TRBV3-1/TRBV3-2; abundance: few; d_gene: NA; j_gene: TRBJ2-3; CDR3nt: TGTGCCAGCAGCCCGACAAAAACTAGCCTTACGCAGTATTTT; CDR3aa: CASSPTKTSLTQYF
v_gene: TRBV6-2/TRBV6-3; abundance: few; d_gene: TRBD1; j_gene: TRBJ1-2; CDR3nt: TGTGCCAGCAGTTACATAGGGGGCGCAGATGGCTACACCTTC; CDR3aa: CASSYIGGADGYTF
v_gene: TRBV9; abundance: once; d_gene: TRBD2; j_gene: TRBJ2-1; CDR3nt: TGTGCCAGCAGCGTCCGGACTAGCGGGAGCTCCCATGAGCAGTTCTTC; CDR3aa: CASSVRTSGSSHEQFF
v_gene: TRBV19; abundance: once; d_gene: TRBD2; j_gene: TRBJ2-7; CDR3nt: TGTGCCAGTAGTATTACCCTAGCGGCTTACGAGCAGTACTTC; CDR3aa: CASSITLAAYEQYF
v_gene: TRBV27; abundance: NA; d_gene: NA; j_gene: TRBJ1-6; CDR3nt: TGTGCCAGCAGTCCCCGTGGAGGGGCAAATGGTTCACCCCTCCACTTT; CDR3aa: CASSPRGGANGSPLHF
v_gene: TRBV12-3/TRBV12-4; abundance: NA; d_gene: NA; j_gene: TRBJ1-2; CDR3nt: TGTGCCAGCAGTTCAGGGGATTGGGGCTACACCTTC; CDR3aa: CASSSGDWGYTF
v_gene: TRBV6-5; abundance: once; d_gene: TRBD1; j_gene: TRBJ1-1; CDR3nt: TGTGCCAGCAGGGACAGGGCCATGAACACTGAAGCTTTCTTT; CDR3aa: CASRDRAMNTEAFF
v_gene: TRBV27; abundance: NA; d_gene: NA; j_gene: TRBJ2-6; CDR3nt: TGTGCCAGCAGTTTAGGGCCGAGCTCTGGGGCCAACGTCCTGACTTTC; CDR3aa: CASSLGPSSGANVLTF
v_gene: TRBV6-5; abundance: NA; d_gene: TRBD1; j_gene: TRBJ1-5; CDR3nt: TGTGCCAGCAGTCAGGACAGGGGCGTCAATCAGCCCCAGCATTTT; CDR3aa: CASSQDRGVNQPQHF
v_gene: TRBV30; abundance: NA; d_gene: TRBD2; j_gene: TRBJ2-2; CDR3nt: TGTGCCTGGAGTGTAGGATGGGAGGGGAACGCCGGGGAGCTGTTTTTT; CDR3aa: CAWSVGWEGNAGELFF
v_gene: TRBV7-2; abundance: NA; d_gene: TRBD2; j_gene: TRBJ2-5; CDR3nt: TGTGCCAGCAGCTTACAATCCCCGGGACTAGCGGGTGGAGAGACCCAGTACTTC; CDR3aa: CASSLQSPGLAGGETQYF
v_gene: TRBV3-1/TRBV3-2; abundance: NA; d_gene: NA; j_gene: TRBJ1-2; CDR3nt: TGTGCCAGCAGCCAATTTAGTACCGGGGGCGGGGGGGGCTACACCTTC; CDR3aa: CASSQFSTGGGGGYTF
v_gene: TRBV9; abundance: NA; d_gene: NA; j_gene: TRBJ2-5; CDR3nt: TGTGCCAGCAGCGTAGGGCAAGCGCCTAAGACCCAGTACTTC; CDR3aa: CASSVGQAPKTQYF
v_gene: TRBV19; abundance: NA; d_gene: TRBD2; j_gene: TRBJ2-1; CDR3nt: TGTGCCAGTAGTATCTGGGCGGGAGGGCTTTGGGGATGGAATGAGCAGTTCTTC; CDR3aa: CASSIWAGGLWGWNEQFF
v_gene: TRBV5-1; abundance: NA; d_gene: TRBD1; j_gene: TRBJ1-4; CDR3nt: TGCGCCAGCAGCGCTACAGGGGCCGCAACTAATGAAAAACTGTTTTTT; CDR3aa: CASSATGAATNEKLFF
v_gene: TRBV19; abundance: NA; d_gene: NA; j_gene: TRBJ2-1; CDR3nt: TGTGCCAGTAGTAGCACGACCCTGAGGCAAGGTGAGCAGTTCTTC; CDR3aa: CASSSTTLRQGEQFF